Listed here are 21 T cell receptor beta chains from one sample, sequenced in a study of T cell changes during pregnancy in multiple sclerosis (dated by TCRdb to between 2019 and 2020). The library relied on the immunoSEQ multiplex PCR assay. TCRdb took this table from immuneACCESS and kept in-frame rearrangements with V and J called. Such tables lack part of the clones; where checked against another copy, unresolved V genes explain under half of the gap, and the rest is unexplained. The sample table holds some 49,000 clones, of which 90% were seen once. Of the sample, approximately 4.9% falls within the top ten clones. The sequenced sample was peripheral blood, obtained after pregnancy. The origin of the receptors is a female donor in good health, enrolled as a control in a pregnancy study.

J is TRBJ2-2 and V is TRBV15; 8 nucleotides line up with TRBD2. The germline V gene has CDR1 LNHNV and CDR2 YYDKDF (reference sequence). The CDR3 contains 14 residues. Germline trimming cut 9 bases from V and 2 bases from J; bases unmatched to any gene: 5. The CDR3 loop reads CATERGHNTGELFF. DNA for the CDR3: TGTGCCACTGAGCGGGGGCACAACACCGGGGAGCTGTTTTTT.

The CDR3 reads CASSPRTGGTYEQYF. The CDR3 coding sequence is TGCGCCAGCAGCCCACGGACAGGGGGTACCTACGAGCAGTACTTC. J is TRBJ2-7 and V is TRBV4-1, with 10 bases identical to TRBD1. Losses at the gene ends were 4 bases for V and 2 bases for J; bases not matched to a gene: 5. The CDR3 spans 15 residues. Germline-derived CDR1 and CDR2 are MGHRA and YSYEKL.

In DNA form, the CDR3 reads TGTGCCAGCAGTTCTATACCCGGGACAGGGCCCACTGCTAGGTATGGCTACACCTTC. This sequence encodes CASSSIPGTGPTARYGYTF. V and J are TRBV28 and TRBJ1-2; TRBD1 aligns across 9 bases. The CDR3 sequence is 19 residues long. V was pared by 4 bases and J by 5 bases, with 20 bases of the junction left unmatched. Germline V gene data show CDR1 as MDHEN and CDR2 as SYDVKM.

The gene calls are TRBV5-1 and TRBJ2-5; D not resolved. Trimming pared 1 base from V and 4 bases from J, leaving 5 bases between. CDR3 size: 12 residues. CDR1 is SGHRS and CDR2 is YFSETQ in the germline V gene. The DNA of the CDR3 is TGCGCCAGCAGCTTGAACAGAGAGACCCAGTACTTC. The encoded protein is CASSLNRETQYF.

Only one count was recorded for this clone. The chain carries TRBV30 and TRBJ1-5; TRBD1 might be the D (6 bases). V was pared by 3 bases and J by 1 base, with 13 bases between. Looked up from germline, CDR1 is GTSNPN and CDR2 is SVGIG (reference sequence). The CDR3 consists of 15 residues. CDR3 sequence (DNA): TGTGCCTGGAGGGAGCCCAGGGGAAGCAATCAGCCCCAGCATTTT. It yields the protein CAWREPRGSNQPQHF.

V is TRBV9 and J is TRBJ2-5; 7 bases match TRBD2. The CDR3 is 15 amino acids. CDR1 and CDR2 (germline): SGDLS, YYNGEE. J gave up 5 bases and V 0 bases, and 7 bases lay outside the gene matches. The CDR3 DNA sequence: TGTGCCAGCAGCGTAGGCGGGGGAATGGGGGAGACCCAGTACTTC. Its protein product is CASSVGGGMGETQYF.

For the CDR3, the DNA is TGTGCCATCAGTGGAGGCCAATCCTTCACTGAAGCTTTCTTT. This translates into CAISGGQSFTEAFF. This chain connects TRBV10-3 to TRBJ1-1; no reliable D call. Trimming shortened V by 4 bases and J by 4 bases, and 13 bases separated the two germline ends. Germline V gene sequence: CDR1 ENHRY, CDR2 SYGVKD. The CDR3 has 14 amino acids.

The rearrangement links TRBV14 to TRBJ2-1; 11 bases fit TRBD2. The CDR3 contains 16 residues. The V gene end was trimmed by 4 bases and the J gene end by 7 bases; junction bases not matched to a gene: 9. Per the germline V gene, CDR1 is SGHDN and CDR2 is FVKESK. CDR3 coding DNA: TGTGCCAGCAGCCTAGCGGGGGGGCCATATAGAAATGAGCAGTTCTTC. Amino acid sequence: CASSLAGGPYRNEQFF.

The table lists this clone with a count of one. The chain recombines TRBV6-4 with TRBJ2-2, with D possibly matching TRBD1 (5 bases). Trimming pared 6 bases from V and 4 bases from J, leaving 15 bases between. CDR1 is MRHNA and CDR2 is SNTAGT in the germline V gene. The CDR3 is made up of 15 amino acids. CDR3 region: CASSQQGGGTGELFF. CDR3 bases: TGTGCCAGCAGCCAGCAGGGTGGCGGCACCGGGGAGCTGTTTTTT.

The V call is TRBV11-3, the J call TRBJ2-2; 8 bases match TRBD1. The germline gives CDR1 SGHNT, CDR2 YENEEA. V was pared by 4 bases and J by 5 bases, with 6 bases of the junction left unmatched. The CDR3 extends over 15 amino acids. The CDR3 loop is CASSYRTGLTGELFF. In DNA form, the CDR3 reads TGTGCCAGCAGCTACAGGACAGGGCTGACCGGGGAGCTGTTTTTT.

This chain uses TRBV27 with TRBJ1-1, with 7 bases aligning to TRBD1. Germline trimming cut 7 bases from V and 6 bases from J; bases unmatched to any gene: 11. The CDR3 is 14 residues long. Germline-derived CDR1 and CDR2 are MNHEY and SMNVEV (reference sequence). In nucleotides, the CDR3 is TGTGCCAGCACTGCGGCAGGGGGAAGGGCTGAAGCTTTCTTT. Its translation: CASTAAGGRAEAFF.

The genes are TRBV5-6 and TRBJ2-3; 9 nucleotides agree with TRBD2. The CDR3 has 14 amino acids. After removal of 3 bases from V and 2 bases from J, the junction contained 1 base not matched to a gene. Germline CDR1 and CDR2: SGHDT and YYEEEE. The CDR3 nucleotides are TGTGCCAGCAGCTCTAGCGGGGTCACAGATACGCAGTATTTT. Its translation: CASSSSGVTDTQYF.

CDR3 loop: CASRRAPGGTEAFF. Here the CDR3 DNA reads TGTGCCAGCAGGCGAGCTCCCGGGGGCACTGAAGCTTTCTTT. The chain employs TRBV6-5 and TRBJ1-1; maybe TRBD1 (5 bases). The CDR3 covers 14 residues. V shed 6 bases and J shed 4 bases, with 15 bases lying between them. The V gene's germline CDR1 is MNHEY and CDR2 SVGAGI.

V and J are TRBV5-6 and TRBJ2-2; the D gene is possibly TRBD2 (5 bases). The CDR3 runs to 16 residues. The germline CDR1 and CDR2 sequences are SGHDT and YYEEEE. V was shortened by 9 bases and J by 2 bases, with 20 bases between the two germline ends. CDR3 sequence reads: CATSAPKRLNTGELFF. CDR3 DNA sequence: TGTGCCACCTCTGCTCCCAAGCGGCTAAACACCGGGGAGCTGTTTTTT.

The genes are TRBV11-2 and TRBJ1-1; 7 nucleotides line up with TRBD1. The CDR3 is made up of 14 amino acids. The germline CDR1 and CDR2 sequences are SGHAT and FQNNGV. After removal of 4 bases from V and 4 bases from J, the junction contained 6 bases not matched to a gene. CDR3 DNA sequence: TGTGCCAGCAGCTCTTCGGACAGGACCACTGAAGCTTTCTTT. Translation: CASSSSDRTTEAFF.

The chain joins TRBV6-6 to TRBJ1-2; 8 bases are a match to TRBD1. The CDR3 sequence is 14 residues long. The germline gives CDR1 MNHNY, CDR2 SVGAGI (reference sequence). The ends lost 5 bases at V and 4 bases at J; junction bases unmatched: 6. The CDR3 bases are TGTGCCAGCAGTCCTACAGGGGGTGCCTATGGCTACACCTTC. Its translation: CASSPTGGAYGYTF.

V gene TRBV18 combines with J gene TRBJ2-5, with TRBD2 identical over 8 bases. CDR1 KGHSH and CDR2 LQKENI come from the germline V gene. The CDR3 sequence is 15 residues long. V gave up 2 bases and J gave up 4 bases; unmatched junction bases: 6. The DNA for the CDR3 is TGTGCCAGCTCACCATTTAGCGGGAAGTCAGAGACCCAGTACTTC. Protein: CASSPFSGKSETQYF. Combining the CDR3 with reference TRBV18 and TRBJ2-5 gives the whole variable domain NAGVMQNPRHLVRRRGQEARLRCSPMKGHSHVYWYRQLPEEGLKFMVYLQKENIIDESGMPKERFSAEFPKEGPSILRIQQVVRGDSAAYFCASSPFSGKSETQYFGPGTRLLVL.

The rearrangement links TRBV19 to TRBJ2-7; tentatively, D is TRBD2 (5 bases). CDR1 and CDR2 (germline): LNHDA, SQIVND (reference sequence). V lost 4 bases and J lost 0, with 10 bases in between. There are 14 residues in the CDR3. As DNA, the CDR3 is TGTGCCAGTAGTAATAGGGAGAGCTCCTACGAGCAGTACTTC. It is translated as CASSNRESSYEQYF.

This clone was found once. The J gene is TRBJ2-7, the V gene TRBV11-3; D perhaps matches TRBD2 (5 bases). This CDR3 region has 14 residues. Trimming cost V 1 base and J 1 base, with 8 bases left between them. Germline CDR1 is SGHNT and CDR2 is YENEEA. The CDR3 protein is CASSLGPGSYEQYF. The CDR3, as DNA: TGTGCCAGCAGCTTAGGCCCGGGATCCTACGAGCAGTACTTC.

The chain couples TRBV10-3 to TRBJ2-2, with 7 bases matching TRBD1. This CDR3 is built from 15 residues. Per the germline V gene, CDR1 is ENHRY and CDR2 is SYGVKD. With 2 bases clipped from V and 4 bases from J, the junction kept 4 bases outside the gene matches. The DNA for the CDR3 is TGTGCCATCAGTGAGACAGGGACAGCCACCGGGGAGCTGTTTTTT. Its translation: CAISETGTATGELFF.

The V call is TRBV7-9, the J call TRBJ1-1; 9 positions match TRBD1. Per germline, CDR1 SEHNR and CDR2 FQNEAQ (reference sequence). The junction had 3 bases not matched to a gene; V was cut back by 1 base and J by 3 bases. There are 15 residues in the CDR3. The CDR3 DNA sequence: TGTGCCAGCAGCTTAGTACAGGGGGCTTACACTGAAGCTTTCTTT. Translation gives CASSLVQGAYTEAFF.